The 27 T cell receptor beta chains below come from one sample, sequenced in a study of shared clonotypes between healthy human individuals. The method was immunoSEQ multiplex PCR; TCRdb's version includes in-frame clones alone and lacks a portion of them. This repertoire shows roughly 1,100,000 clones, around 76% found once; its top ten account for approximately 1.5%. Sequencing was carried out using memory CD4+ T cells sorted from blood. Subset noted: CD45RA-negative fraction. These receptors were taken from a young man in good health.

V and J are TRBV15 and TRBJ1-1; D remains ambiguous. CDR1 and CDR2 (germline): LNHNV, YYDKDF (reference sequence). There are 13 residues in the CDR3. V was cut by 3 bases and J by 2 bases, with 7 bases left in between. CDR3 amino acids: CATSRAPNTEAFF. CDR3 bases: TGTGCCACCAGCAGGGCCCCTAACACTGAAGCTTTCTTT. Complete variable domain (other parts from reference TRBV15 and TRBJ1-1): DAMVIQNPRYQVTQFGKPVTLSCSQTLNHNVMYWYQQKSSQAPKLLFHYYDKDFNNEADTPDNFQSRRPNTSFCFLDIRSPGLGDTAMYLCATSRAPNTEAFFGQGTRLTVV.

The V call is TRBV11-3, the J call TRBJ2-2, with 11 bases fitting TRBD1. The CDR3 is 19 amino acids. V dropped 1 base and J dropped 4; count of bases not matched to a gene: 11. CDR1 is SGHNT and CDR2 is YENEEA in the germline V gene. CDR3 sequence reads: CASSLGWGGQGASTGELFF. The CDR3 bases are TGTGCCAGCAGCTTAGGATGGGGAGGACAGGGGGCTTCCACCGGGGAGCTGTTTTTT.

This clone was picked up a small number of times. The gene calls are TRBV19 and TRBJ2-3, with TRBD2 matching 11 bases. The CDR3 length is 16 residues. V was clipped by 5 bases and J by 0 bases; unmatched bases: 4. Germline CDR1 and CDR2: LNHDA and SQIVND (reference sequence). In nucleotides, the CDR3 is TGTGCCAGTAGTCCGACTAGCGGGACTAGCACAGATACGCAGTATTTT. Protein sequence: CASSPTSGTSTDTQYF.

This chain uses TRBV6-5 with TRBJ2-7; no reliable D call. Trimming took off 5 bases at V and 6 bases at J, with 14 bases between the two ends. The CDR3 spans 13 residues. The germline V gene encodes CDR1 MNHEY and CDR2 SVGAGI. CDR3 region: CASSRFNRGEQYF. The CDR3, as DNA: TGTGCCAGCAGTAGGTTTAACCGAGGCGAGCAGTACTTC.

This clone was observed a handful of times. The chain carries TRBV30 and TRBJ1-6, with 7 bases aligning to TRBD1. V was clipped by 3 bases and J by 6 bases; unmatched bases: 8. Germline V gene lookup returns CDR1 GTSNPN and CDR2 SVGIG (reference sequence). CDR3 length equals 15 residues. The CDR3 sequence: CAWRTGDNLNSPLHF. CDR3 nucleotide sequence: TGTGCCTGGAGAACAGGGGATAACCTTAATTCACCCCTCCACTTT.

J is TRBJ2-2 and V is TRBV5-4; 8 bases map to TRBD2. This CDR3 contains 17 residues. Per germline, CDR1 SGHNT and CDR2 YYREEE (reference sequence). The trim removed 0 bases at V and 7 bases at J, leaving 11 bases unmatched. DNA of the CDR3: TGTGCCAGCAGCTTGGCGCTAGCGGGTGATATGGACGGGGAGCTGTTTTTT. As protein: CASSLALAGDMDGELFF. Based on the CDR3 plus reference TRBV5-4 and TRBJ2-2, the full variable domain is ETGVTQSPTHLIKTRGQQVTLRCSSQSGHNTVSWYQQALGQGPQFIFQYYREEENGRGNFPPRFSGLQFPNYSSELNVNALELDDSALYLCASSLALAGDMDGELFFGEGSRLTVL.

V usage is TRBV18 and J usage is TRBJ1-5, with 9 bases identical to TRBD1. The CDR3 has 14 amino acids. The V segment lost 3 bases and the J segment 9 bases; nucleotides outside the gene matches: 6. The germline V gene has CDR1 KGHSH and CDR2 LQKENI. The CDR3 loop is CASSPGQGIPPQHF. As DNA, the CDR3 is TGTGCCAGCTCACCGGGACAGGGAATCCCGCCCCAGCATTTT.

The chain is built from TRBV5-1 and TRBJ1-1, with D tentatively TRBD1 (5 bases). Trimming removed 5 bases at V and 5 bases at J, with 19 bases between. From germline, CDR1 is SGHRS and CDR2 YFSETQ. The CDR3 totals 15 residues. The chain's CDR3 is CASSTTNPGRTEAFF. The CDR3, as DNA: TGCGCCAGCAGTACGACCAATCCAGGGCGGACTGAAGCTTTCTTT.

The chain employs TRBV6-5 and TRBJ1-5; D possibly corresponds to TRBD1 (6 bases). V dropped 6 bases and J dropped 4 bases, with 16 bases sitting between them. The germline V gene encodes CDR1 MNHEY and CDR2 SVGAGI. This CDR3 has 15 residues. The CDR3 here is CASRSDRRPNQPQHF. The CDR3 DNA is TGTGCCAGCAGATCTGACAGGCGCCCGAATCAGCCCCAGCATTTT.

This chain links TRBV7-2 with TRBJ2-1; TRBD2 might be the D (5 bases). V was cut by 2 bases and J by 9 bases, with 14 bases left in between. Germline V CDR1 and CDR2: SGHTA, FQGNSA. The CDR3 runs to 14 residues. The CDR3 protein is CASSLTPQSGEQFF. DNA for the CDR3: TGTGCCAGCAGCTTAACTCCCCAGAGCGGTGAGCAGTTCTTC.

The chain recombines TRBV18 with TRBJ2-3; 14 bases are shared with TRBD2. The V gene end was trimmed by 6 bases and the J gene end by 4 bases; junction bases not matched to a gene: 3. The germline V gene encodes CDR1 KGHSH and CDR2 LQKENI. The CDR3 is 15 residues long. DNA for the CDR3: TGTGCCAGCTCCACGGGACTAGCGGGAGCAGATACGCAGTATTTT. Residues: CASSTGLAGADTQYF. Full variable domain (outside the CDR3, taken from reference TRBV18 and TRBJ2-3): NAGVMQNPRHLVRRRGQEARLRCSPMKGHSHVYWYRQLPEEGLKFMVYLQKENIIDESGMPKERFSAEFPKEGPSILRIQQVVRGDSAAYFCASSTGLAGADTQYFGPGTRLTVL.

The chain combines TRBV11-2 with TRBJ1-3, with no clear D. There are 14 residues in the CDR3. Germline V lookup: CDR1 SGHAT, CDR2 FQNNGV. The V and J ends lost 3 bases and 1 base respectively, with 7 bases between them. CDR3 sequence (DNA): TGTGCCAGCAGCTTCTCGGGTTCTGGAAACACCATATATTTT. Translation: CASSFSGSGNTIYF.

The chain carries TRBV5-4 and TRBJ2-7; no clear D. Germline CDR1 reads SGHNT; CDR2 reads YYREEE (reference sequence). This CDR3 spans 13 amino acids. Trimming removed 0 bases from V and 3 bases from J, with 7 bases in between. The CDR3 DNA is TGTGCCAGCAGCTTGGTTAATTACTACGAGCAGTACTTC. It is translated as CASSLVNYYEQYF.

In its sample, this clone was seen a few times. V and J are TRBV28 and TRBJ2-5, with D maybe TRBD1 (7 bases). This CDR3 has 16 residues. Germline loops: CDR1 MDHEN, CDR2 SYDVKM. The V and J ends lost 5 bases and 5 bases respectively, with 21 bases between them. DNA for the CDR3: TGTGCCAGCAGTCGAATCGAGACAGGGAGGTCGGAGACCCAGTACTTC. Its protein product is CASSRIETGRSETQYF.

The rearrangement joins TRBV6-6 to TRBJ2-5, with 9 bases matching TRBD2. Losses at the gene ends were 5 bases for V and 5 bases for J; bases not matched to a gene: 12. The germline CDR1 and CDR2 sequences are MNHNY and SVGAGI (reference sequence). This CDR3 is 16 amino acids long. CDR3 region: CASSTDSGSTRETQYF. CDR3 in DNA: TGTGCCAGCAGTACCGATAGCGGGAGTACCCGGGAGACCCAGTACTTC.

About this clone itself: The germline gene is not matched at one end of the junction; a read error may be the cause. The rearrangement uses TRBV7-7 and TRBJ2-3; D remains ambiguous. Germline V gene lookup returns CDR1 SSHAT and CDR2 FNYEAQ (reference sequence). This CDR3 is 13 amino acids long. The CDR3 sequence: CASSLAATDTQYF. CDR3 bases: TGTGCTAGCAGCTTAGCCGCAACAGATACGCAGTATTTT.

V and J are TRBV19 and TRBJ2-3; D ambiguous. Between the trimmed V and J ends, which lost 2 bases and 3 bases, there was a span of 9 bases. This CDR3 has 14 residues. Per germline, CDR1 LNHDA and CDR2 SQIVND (reference sequence). CDR3 DNA: TGTGCCAGTAGTATACGTAGCCAAACAGATACGCAGTATTTT. Protein sequence: CASSIRSQTDTQYF.

This sequence joins TRBV28 and TRBJ1-2; tentatively, D is TRBD1 (6 bases). Germline assignment: CDR1 MDHEN and CDR2 SYDVKM. The CDR3 sequence is 11 residues long. The germline V and J ends were trimmed by 6 bases and 8 bases, with 10 bases remaining between them. The CDR3 reads CASSNRDGYTF. In DNA form, the CDR3 reads TGTGCCAGCAGCAACAGGGACGGCTACACCTTC.

The chain links TRBV12-2 to TRBJ2-3; TRBD2 reflects the table's D call only, with no check against the DNA. TRBV12-2 is a listed pseudogene. CDR3 length: 22 residues. CDR3 protein: CASRLGLAGPIERLSSTDTQYF. In nucleotides, the CDR3 is TGTGCAAGTCGCTTAGGACTAGCGGGACCAATCGAACGACTGTCGAGCACAGATACGCAGTATTTT.

The chain carries TRBV9 and TRBJ2-1, with TRBD1 identical over 9 bases. The CDR3 extends over 15 amino acids. V trimming: 3 bases; J trimming: 9 bases; junction bases outside the gene matches: 10. Germline values: CDR1 SGDLS, CDR2 YYNGEE. CDR3 in amino acids: CASSGAGTGFSEQFF. The CDR3 region has the DNA TGTGCCAGCAGCGGAGCCGGGACAGGGTTCAGTGAGCAGTTCTTC. Together with reference TRBV9 and TRBJ2-1, the CDR3 gives the full variable domain: DSGVTQTPKHLITATGQRVTLRCSPRSGDLSVYWYQQSLDQGLQFLIQYYNGEERAKGNILERFSAQQFPDLHSELNLSSLELGDSALYFCASSGAGTGFSEQFFGPGTRLTVL.

This CDR3 reads CASSPSGTVAYEQYF. In DNA form, the CDR3 reads TGCGCCAGCAGCCCCTCAGGGACAGTAGCCTACGAGCAGTACTTC. The chain carries TRBV5-1 and TRBJ2-7; 7 nucleotides match TRBD1. Germline CDR1 is SGHRS and CDR2 is YFSETQ. V was pared by 4 bases and J by 2 bases, with 9 bases of the junction left unmatched. The CDR3 sequence is 15 residues long.

This chain connects TRBV7-2 to TRBJ2-7, with 12 bases lining up with TRBD2. The CDR3 is 17 amino acids. CDR1 and CDR2 from the germline V gene are SGHTA and FQGNSA. J gave up 9 bases and V 5 bases, and 17 bases lay outside the gene matches. CDR3 protein: CASSDQTRTSGTAVQYF. Written as DNA, the CDR3 is TGTGCCAGCAGCGACCAGACTCGGACTAGCGGGACGGCTGTGCAGTACTTC.

The chain uses TRBV10-1 and TRBJ2-1, with TRBD2 matching 7 bases. From germline, CDR1 is WNHNN and CDR2 SYGVQD (reference sequence). The CDR3 contains 14 residues. Trimming took 3 bases from V and 8 from J; bases not matched to a gene: 7. The CDR3 DNA reads as TGCGCCAGCAGTGACGGACTAGGGGCGGATGAGCAGTTCTTC. Translating gives CASSDGLGADEQFF.

V usage is TRBV2 and J usage is TRBJ2-3; the D call may be TRBD1 or TRBD2 (5 bases each). The CDR3 contains 14 residues. V dropped 7 bases and J dropped 0 bases, with 11 bases sitting between them. Germline assignment: CDR1 SNHLY and CDR2 FYNNEI. Here the CDR3 DNA reads TGTGCCAGCACCCCGTGGGGGAGCACAGATACGCAGTATTTT. Protein product: CASTPWGSTDTQYF.

The chain links TRBV7-9 to TRBJ2-1; D gene ambiguous. This CDR3 is built from 12 residues. Trimming took off 5 bases at V and 11 bases at J, with 13 bases between the two ends. Germline CDR1 and CDR2: SEHNR and FQNEAQ (reference sequence). CDR3 nucleotide sequence: TGTGCCAGCAGCCCCTTGGGTCGTAAGCAGTTCTTC. As protein: CASSPLGRKQFF.

The V call is TRBV6-1, the J call TRBJ2-5, with 11 bases fitting TRBD2. CDR3 length: 16 residues. Trimming took 4 bases from V and 5 from J; bases not matched to a gene: 9. Per germline, CDR1 MNHNS and CDR2 SASEGT. The DNA for the CDR3 is TGTGCCAGCAGTGTAAATAGCGGGAGGGGCACCGAGACCCAGTACTTC. Its protein is CASSVNSGRGTETQYF.

V gene TRBV5-1 combines with J gene TRBJ2-2; D is possibly TRBD2 (5 bases). The CDR3 covers 15 residues. Trimming removed 0 bases from V and 0 bases from J, with 6 bases in between. Germline values: CDR1 SGHRS, CDR2 YFSETQ. As DNA, the CDR3 is TGCGCCAGCAGCTTGGTAGCGACGAACACCGGGGAGCTGTTTTTT. Its translation is CASSLVATNTGELFF.